These 26 T cell receptor beta chains originate from one sample sequenced in a study of radiotherapy plus CTLA-4 blockade in lung cancer. Sequencing was performed with immunoSEQ multiplex PCR; in TCRdb, only in-frame clones are kept and a portion is missing. This table holds tens of thousands of clones, roughly four fifths found once. Sequenced material: peripheral blood, taken from a patient treated with radiotherapy plus ipilimumab. The receptor set was obtained from a human donor with non-small cell lung cancer whose response to radiotherapy plus ipilimumab could not be evaluated.

The rearrangement links TRBV15 to TRBJ2-5, with D unclear. The V gene's germline CDR1 is LNHNV and CDR2 YYDKDF (reference sequence). V lost 0 bases and J 5 bases, leaving 7 bases between the germline ends. The CDR3 is 13 residues long. CDR3 in DNA: TGTGCCACCAGCAGAGATCCCCCGGAGACCCAGTACTTC. This gives the protein CATSRDPPETQYF.

V is TRBV18 and J is TRBJ2-2; 7 bases agree with TRBD1. J gave up 5 bases and V 5 bases, and 8 bases lay outside the gene matches. Looked up from germline, CDR1 is KGHSH and CDR2 is LQKENI. This CDR3 comprises 15 residues. The CDR3 DNA is TGTGCCAGCTCAACCCGACAGGGATGGACCGGGGAGCTGTTTTTT. This encodes CASSTRQGWTGELFF.

The chain recombines TRBV5-4 with TRBJ2-2; D is possibly TRBD1 (6 bases). Germline V CDR1 and CDR2: SGHNT, YYREEE (reference sequence). The V and J ends lost 0 bases and 6 bases respectively, with 12 bases between them. The CDR3 runs 15 residues. The CDR3 sequence is CASSLAAQGAGELFF. For the CDR3, the DNA is TGTGCCAGCAGCTTGGCCGCACAGGGAGCCGGGGAGCTGTTTTTT.

V usage is TRBV29-1 and J usage is TRBJ2-6, with 8 bases identical to TRBD1. The germline V gene encodes CDR1 SQVTM and CDR2 ANQGSEA. This CDR3 has 15 amino acids. Trimming cost V 2 bases and J 2 bases; bases outside gene matches: 2. The CDR3 spells CSVEQGAPGANVLTF. The CDR3 DNA is TGCAGCGTTGAACAGGGGGCGCCTGGGGCCAACGTCCTGACTTTC.

The V gene is TRBV4-1, the J gene TRBJ1-2, with a tentative D call TRBD1 (6 bases). V was cut by 1 base and J by 2 bases, with 26 bases left in between. This CDR3 contains 20 residues. From germline, CDR1 is MGHRA and CDR2 YSYEKL. CDR3 DNA: TGCGCCAGCAGCCAAGTTGGACAGCCTTGGGGACGGACCCTAAACTATGGCTACACCTTC. This codes for CASSQVGQPWGRTLNYGYTF.

The chain uses TRBV18 and TRBJ1-1, with D unresolved. CDR3 length equals 14 residues. V was clipped by 3 bases and J by 0 bases, with 8 bases between them. Germline CDR1 and CDR2: KGHSH and LQKENI. The CDR3 loop reads CASSPPSMNTEAFF. CDR3 DNA sequence: TGTGCCAGCTCACCGCCGTCTATGAACACTGAAGCTTTCTTT.

The V gene is TRBV2, the J gene TRBJ1-1; D is undetermined. The CDR3 sequence is 13 residues long. V shed 8 bases and J shed 1 base, with 11 bases lying between them. The germline V gene has CDR1 SNHLY and CDR2 FYNNEI. The CDR3 bases are TGTGCCAGCGCCGGGGAGGGGAACACTGAAGCTTTCTTT. Amino acids: CASAGEGNTEAFF.

The V gene is TRBV6-5, the J gene TRBJ1-1; tentatively, D is TRBD1 (5 bases). V was shortened by 10 bases and J by 1 base, with 10 bases between the two germline ends. This CDR3 is built from 12 residues. Germline V gives CDR1 MNHEY, CDR2 SVGAGI. The CDR3 nucleotides are TGTGCCACCTCAGGGTGGAACACTGAAGCTTTCTTT. As protein: CATSGWNTEAFF.

V gene TRBV28 combines with J gene TRBJ2-3, with 8 bases fitting TRBD2. The CDR3 has 15 residues. Germline-derived CDR1 and CDR2 are MDHEN and SYDVKM. Unmatched junction bases numbered 5, after V lost 5 bases and J lost 1 base. The CDR3 DNA reads TGTGCCAGCAGTCCAGCGGGAGTAGGCACAGATACGCAGTATTTT. It specifies CASSPAGVGTDTQYF.

The rearrangement links TRBV9 to TRBJ1-1; tentative D call: TRBD1 (6 bases). CDR3 size: 14 residues. The V end lost 0 bases, the J end lost 1 base, and 7 bases lay between the germline ends. Germline V gene lookup returns CDR1 SGDLS and CDR2 YYNGEE. DNA of the CDR3: TGTGCCAGCAGCGTAGCAGGGGAGAACACTGAAGCTTTCTTT. Protein product: CASSVAGENTEAFF. The whole variable domain, filled in from reference TRBV9 and TRBJ1-1, reads DSGVTQTPKHLITATGQRVTLRCSPRSGDLSVYWYQQSLDQGLQFLIQYYNGEERAKGNILERFSAQQFPDLHSELNLSSLELGDSALYFCASSVAGENTEAFFGQGTRLTVV.

The CDR3 protein is CASSPLEEAGWWETQYF. In DNA form, the CDR3 reads TGTGCCAGCAGCCCATTAGAAGAAGCGGGTTGGTGGGAGACCCAGTACTTC. V gene TRBV28 combines with J gene TRBJ2-5, with D possibly matching TRBD2 (6 bases). Trimming cost V 6 bases and J 5 bases, with 25 bases left between them. The CDR3 spans 17 residues. Germline V gene data show CDR1 as MDHEN and CDR2 as SYDVKM.

V usage is TRBV6-5 and J usage is TRBJ2-7, with 9 bases that match TRBD1. The CDR3 loop spans 14 amino acids. Trimming took 6 bases from V and 2 from J; bases not matched to a gene: 5. From germline, CDR1 is MNHEY and CDR2 SVGAGI. This chain's CDR3 is CASSGTGTTYEQYF. The CDR3 coding sequence is TGTGCCAGCAGCGGGACAGGGACCACCTACGAGCAGTACTTC.

The chain joins TRBV7-9 to TRBJ1-1; D not certain. The germline V gene has CDR1 SEHNR and CDR2 FQNEAQ (reference sequence). Trimming cost V 1 base and J 7 bases, with 13 bases left between them. There are 14 residues in the CDR3. The CDR3 protein is CASSLESTRREAFF. CDR3 nucleotides: TGTGCCAGCAGCTTAGAGTCAACGCGGCGTGAAGCTTTCTTT.

This clone was counted a few times. This chain links TRBV9 with TRBJ1-2, with 9 nucleotides matching TRBD1. This CDR3 is 15 amino acids long. Trimming at V came to 6 bases and at J to 6 bases, leaving 12 bases not matched to a gene. From germline, CDR1 is SGDLS and CDR2 YYNGEE. For the CDR3, the DNA is TGTGCCAGCACCCCGGGACAGGGAAACGAAAATGGCTACACCTTC. This codes for CASTPGQGNENGYTF.

The V gene is TRBV29-1, the J gene TRBJ1-4, with a tentative D call TRBD1 (6 bases). The CDR3 sequence is 13 residues long. From germline, CDR1 is SQVTM and CDR2 ANQGSEA. Trimming took 5 bases from V and 8 from J, leaving 15 bases between them. The CDR3 here is CSVTGSGKEKLFF. The CDR3 DNA reads TGCAGCGTTACAGGGTCGGGGAAAGAAAAACTGTTTTTT.

DNA of the CDR3: TGTGCCAGCAGCTTAGTGACTGCGAACACCGGGGAGCTGTTTTTT. This gives the protein CASSLVTANTGELFF. This rearrangement joins TRBV5-6 to TRBJ2-2; D not certain. The V end was cut by 2 bases, the J end by 0 bases, with 8 bases between. This CDR3 contains 15 residues. CDR1 and CDR2 (germline): SGHDT, YYEEEE.

This clone is medium-sized by share. The rearrangement joins TRBV7-6 to TRBJ2-7; TRBD1 agrees at 10 bases. The CDR3 is 17 amino acids. Germline V gene lookup returns CDR1 SGHVS and CDR2 FNYEAQ. Germline trimming cut 5 bases from V and 4 bases from J; bases unmatched to any gene: 14. The CDR3 DNA follows: TGTGCCAGCAGCCCGGTGGGACAGGGGAAAGGAGATTACGAGCAGTACTTC. Its protein is CASSPVGQGKGDYEQYF. Looking up the rest from reference TRBV7-6 and TRBJ2-7 gives the full variable domain: GAGVSQSPRYKVTKRGQDVALRCDPISGHVSLYWYRQALGQGPEFLTYFNYEAQQDKSGLPNDRFSAERPEGSISTLTIQRTEQRDSAMYRCASSPVGQGKGDYEQYFGPGTRLTVT.

The V and J genes are TRBV28 and TRBJ2-7; TRBD1 matches at 9 bases. The CDR3 loop spans 14 amino acids. The germline gives CDR1 MDHEN, CDR2 SYDVKM. V was pared by 2 bases and J by 3 bases, with 2 bases of the junction left unmatched. This CDR3 is CASSLGDRDYEQYF. CDR3 in DNA: TGTGCCAGCAGTTTAGGGGACAGGGACTACGAGCAGTACTTC.

The V call is TRBV28, the J call TRBJ1-5; 7 bases line up with TRBD1. After removal of 6 bases from V and 0 bases from J, the junction contained 11 bases not matched to a gene. This CDR3 region has 17 residues. The germline CDR1 and CDR2 sequences are MDHEN and SYDVKM. The CDR3 sequence: CASRRTGRLYSNQPQHF. CDR3 sequence (DNA): TGTGCCAGCAGGCGGACAGGACGGCTATATAGCAATCAGCCCCAGCATTTT.

The rearrangement links TRBV5-1 to TRBJ2-5; TRBD2 agrees at 10 bases. The germline V gene has CDR1 SGHRS and CDR2 YFSETQ. The CDR3 length is 18 residues. The trim removed 3 bases at V and 2 bases at J, leaving 13 bases unmatched. The CDR3 loop reads CASSSRSSGSPFQETQYF. CDR3 DNA: TGCGCCAGCAGCTCCCGCTCTAGCGGGAGCCCTTTTCAAGAGACCCAGTACTTC.

CDR3 DNA sequence: TGTGCCAGCAGCCCCCGGGGGGGCAGAAGCTCCTACGAGCAGTACTTC. Protein: CASSPRGGRSSYEQYF. The J gene is TRBJ2-7, the V gene TRBV7-2; TRBD2 matches 8 bases. In germline, CDR1 is SGHTA, CDR2 FQGNSA. With 5 bases clipped from V and 0 bases from J, the junction kept 9 bases outside the gene matches. This CDR3 spans 16 amino acids.

The rearrangement links TRBV6-4 to TRBJ2-2, with 10 bases lining up with TRBD2. This CDR3 comprises 15 residues. Germline V lookup: CDR1 MRHNA, CDR2 SNTAGT. The junction had 5 bases not matched to a gene; V was cut back by 8 bases and J by 2 bases. This CDR3 is CASPIAGGNTGELFF. The CDR3 DNA reads TGTGCCAGCCCGATAGCGGGAGGTAACACCGGGGAGCTGTTTTTT.

The V gene is TRBV29-1, the J gene TRBJ1-1, with TRBD1 matching over 11 bases. CDR3 length: 14 residues. Germline CDR1 and CDR2: SQVTM and ANQGSEA. The junction had 7 bases not matched to a gene; V was cut back by 6 bases and J by 4 bases. The CDR3 loop reads CSVLSGTGGTEAFF. The DNA for the CDR3 is TGCAGCGTCCTTTCCGGGACAGGGGGCACTGAAGCTTTCTTT.

The chain is built from TRBV4-3 and TRBJ2-1; TRBD2 aligns across 7 bases. The CDR3 length is 15 residues. Germline CDR1 LGHNA, CDR2 YSLEER. Trimming took 1 base from V and 3 from J; bases not matched to a gene: 3. CDR3 DNA sequence: TGCGCCAGCAGCCAAGGTCTAGCGGTCTACAATGAGCAGTTCTTC. This translates into CASSQGLAVYNEQFF.

The chain is built from TRBV2 and TRBJ1-3; the match to TRBD1 covers 9 bases. Germline V CDR1 and CDR2: SNHLY, FYNNEI. CDR3 length: 14 residues. V was clipped by 8 bases and J by 3 bases; unmatched bases: 5. The CDR3 is CASRDRVIGNTIYF. Here the CDR3 DNA reads TGTGCCAGCCGGGACAGGGTCATTGGAAACACCATATATTTT.

The chain recombines TRBV28 with TRBJ1-4; 7 nucleotides match TRBD1. V lost 8 bases and J lost 8; bases outside the gene matches: 5. The V gene's germline CDR1 is MDHEN and CDR2 SYDVKM. The CDR3 is 12 amino acids. DNA for the CDR3: TGTGCCAGCGAGGGACAGTACGAAAAACTGTTTTTT. It translates to CASEGQYEKLFF. Combining the CDR3 with reference TRBV28 and TRBJ1-4 gives the whole variable domain DVKVTQSSRYLVKRTGEKVFLECVQDMDHENMFWYRQDPGLGLRLIYFSYDVKMKEKGDIPEGYSVSREKKERFSLILESASTNQTSMYLCASEGQYEKLFFGSGTQLSVL.